This T cell receptor (beta chain) was profiled in a study of blood T cell repertoires in COVID-19. As for the study in general: Whether acute or convalescent, the COVID-19 samples came from the United States, Italy and Spain.

This CDR3 spans 13 amino acids. The germline V gene has CDR1 MNHEY and CDR2 SVGAGI. Sequencing was performed with immunoSEQ multiplex PCR; in TCRdb, only in-frame clones are kept and a portion is missing. The sample holds over 150,000 clones; roughly 78% are singletons and the top ten take under 2%. This sequence was found in a man aged 80 or over with acute or convalescent COVID-19. The chain carries TRBV6-5 and TRBJ2-7, with 7 bases matching TRBD1. The sequenced sample was peripheral blood. CDR3 protein: CATTTGTGYEQYF. The CDR3 DNA is TGTGCAACCACGACAGGGACGGGCTACGAGCAGTACTTC.